This T cell receptor beta chain was profiled in a study of patients and donors after allogeneic stem cell transplantation. This clonotype turned up a few times. V shed 5 bases, J shed 2 bases, and the junction held 6 bases outside the gene matches. The V gene's germline CDR1 is PRHDT and CDR2 FYEKMQ (reference sequence). CDR3 size: 15 residues. TCRdb itself ran the RT-PCR reads through MiXCR, one entry per CDR3 protein. There are roughly 880,000 distinct CDR3 sequences in the sample; roughly 18% occur only once, and 5% to 7.5% lies in the top ten. This sequence originates from a human donor who was either an allogeneic HSCT recipient or a stem cell or donor lymphocyte infusion donor (not recorded which). It is not recorded whose cells these are; they may come from a transplant donor. The chain combines TRBV13 with TRBJ2-1; 7 nucleotides match TRBD2. The sequenced sample was blood, either unsorted or a sorted T cell fraction (not recorded which). CDR3: CASSTSVHAYNEQFF. The CDR3 DNA reads TGTGCCAGCAGCACTAGCGTCCACGCCTACAATGAGCAGTTCTTC.